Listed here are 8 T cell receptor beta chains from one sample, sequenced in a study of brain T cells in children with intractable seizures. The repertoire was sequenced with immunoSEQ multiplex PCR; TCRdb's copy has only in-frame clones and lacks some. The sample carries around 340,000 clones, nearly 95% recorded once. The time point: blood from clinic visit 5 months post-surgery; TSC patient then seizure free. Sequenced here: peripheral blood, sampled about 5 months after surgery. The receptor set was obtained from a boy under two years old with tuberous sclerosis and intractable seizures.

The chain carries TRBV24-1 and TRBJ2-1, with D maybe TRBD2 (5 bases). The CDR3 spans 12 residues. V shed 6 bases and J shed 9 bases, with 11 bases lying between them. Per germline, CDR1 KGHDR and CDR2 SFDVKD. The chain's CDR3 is CATSSQGSEQFF. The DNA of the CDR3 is TGTGCCACCAGTAGCCAAGGGAGTGAGCAGTTCTTC.

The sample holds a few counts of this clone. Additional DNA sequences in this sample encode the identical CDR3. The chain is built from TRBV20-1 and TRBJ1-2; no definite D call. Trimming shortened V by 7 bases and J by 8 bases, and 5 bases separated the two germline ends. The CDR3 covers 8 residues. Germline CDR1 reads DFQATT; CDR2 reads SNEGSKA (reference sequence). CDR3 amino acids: CSGGGYTF. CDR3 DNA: TGCAGTGGGGGAGGCTACACCTTC.

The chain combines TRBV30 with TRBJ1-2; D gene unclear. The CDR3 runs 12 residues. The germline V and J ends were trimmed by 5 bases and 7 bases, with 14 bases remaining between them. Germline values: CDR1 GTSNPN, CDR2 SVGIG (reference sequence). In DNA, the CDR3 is TGTGCCTGGGGGGAAGGATCGCCTGGCTACACCTTC. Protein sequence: CAWGEGSPGYTF.

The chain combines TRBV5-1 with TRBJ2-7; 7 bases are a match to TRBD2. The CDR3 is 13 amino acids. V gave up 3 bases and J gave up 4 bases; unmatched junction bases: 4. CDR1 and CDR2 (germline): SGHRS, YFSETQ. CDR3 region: CASSSGGWYEQYF. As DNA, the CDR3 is TGCGCCAGCAGCTCGGGGGGTTGGTACGAGCAGTACTTC.

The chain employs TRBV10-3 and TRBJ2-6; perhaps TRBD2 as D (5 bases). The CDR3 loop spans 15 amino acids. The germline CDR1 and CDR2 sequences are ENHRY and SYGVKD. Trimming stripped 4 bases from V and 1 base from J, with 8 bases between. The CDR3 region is CAISVRGSGANVLTF. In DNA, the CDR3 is TGTGCCATCAGTGTCCGGGGTTCTGGGGCCAACGTCCTGACTTTC.

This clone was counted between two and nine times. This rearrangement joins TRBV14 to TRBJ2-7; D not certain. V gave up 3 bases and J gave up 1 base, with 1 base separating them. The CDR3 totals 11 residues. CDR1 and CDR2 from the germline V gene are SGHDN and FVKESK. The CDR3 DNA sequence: TGTGCCAGCAGCCATTCCTACGAGCAGTACTTC. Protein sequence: CASSHSYEQYF.

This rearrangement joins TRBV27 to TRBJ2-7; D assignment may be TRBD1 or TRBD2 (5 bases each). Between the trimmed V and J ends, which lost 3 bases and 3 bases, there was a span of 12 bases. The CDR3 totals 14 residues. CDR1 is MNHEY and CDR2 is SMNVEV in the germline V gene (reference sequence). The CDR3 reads CASSFTGADYEQYF. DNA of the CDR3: TGTGCCAGCAGTTTCACCGGGGCCGACTACGAGCAGTACTTC.

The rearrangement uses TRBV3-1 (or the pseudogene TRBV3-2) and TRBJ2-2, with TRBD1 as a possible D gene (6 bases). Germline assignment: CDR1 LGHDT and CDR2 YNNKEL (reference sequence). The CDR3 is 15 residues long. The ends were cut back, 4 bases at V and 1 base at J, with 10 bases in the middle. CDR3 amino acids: CASSLGQMNTGELFF. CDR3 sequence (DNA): TGTGCCAGCAGCCTTGGACAGATGAACACCGGGGAGCTGTTTTTT.